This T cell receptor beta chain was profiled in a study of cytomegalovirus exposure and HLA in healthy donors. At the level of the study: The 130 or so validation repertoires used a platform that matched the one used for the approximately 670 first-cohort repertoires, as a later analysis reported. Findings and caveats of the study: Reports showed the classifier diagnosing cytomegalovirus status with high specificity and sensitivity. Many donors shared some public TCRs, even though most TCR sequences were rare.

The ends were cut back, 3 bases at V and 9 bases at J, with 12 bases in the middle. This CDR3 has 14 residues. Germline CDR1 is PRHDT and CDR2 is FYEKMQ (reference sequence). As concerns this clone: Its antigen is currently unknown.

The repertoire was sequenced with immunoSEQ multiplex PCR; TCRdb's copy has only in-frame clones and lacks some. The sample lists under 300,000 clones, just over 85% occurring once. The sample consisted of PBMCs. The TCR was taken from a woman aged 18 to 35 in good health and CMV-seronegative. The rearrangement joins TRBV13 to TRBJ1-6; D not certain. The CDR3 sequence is CASSLGKISSPLHF. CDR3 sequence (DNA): TGTGCCAGCAGCTTGGGCAAAATTAGTTCACCCCTCCACTTT.